This T cell receptor beta chain was recorded in a study of blood T cells in healthy people across ages. At the level of the study: Through template switching, about one barcoded beta molecule was captured per two T cells, as measured in model experiments. Study-wide results and caveats: When one million T cells were used, diversity estimates were thought to be underestimates. Per million T cells, TCR beta diversity dropped roughly linearly as age increased.

The table lists this clonotype with a few counts. Its antigen is not known. The V gene lost 8 bases and the J gene lost 1 base, with 14 bases spanning the gap. Germline V gene sequence: CDR1 MDHEN, CDR2 SYDVKM. CDR3 size: 14 residues. It was with a sample-barcoded 5' primer and a J-beta primer mix that a second PCR of about 6 to 12 cycles was run. Each cDNA molecule was tagged by a template-switch adaptor that had 12 random nucleotides. Via MiXCR, TCRdb re-called the 5' RACE reads, giving one row per CDR3 protein. The sample has over 700,000 distinct CDR3 sequences, around half seen once. V is TRBV28 and J is TRBJ1-1, with a weak D call TRBD1 (5 bases). This TCR came from a man older than 75 in good health. The sample was blood. CDR3 sequence reads: CASGPGRWNTEAFF. The CDR3 DNA sequence: TGTGCCAGCGGCCCGGGACGGTGGAACACTGAAGCTTTCTTT.